This T cell receptor (beta chain) was sequenced in a study of shared clonotypes between healthy human individuals. The CDR3 is 17 amino acids. Germline-derived CDR1 and CDR2 are MNHEY and SMNVEV (reference sequence). Trimming left V 3 bases short and J 1 base short, with 19 bases between. At a deep level, the assay was run. The quantity of DNA used in unsorted PBMC replicate PCRs was approximately 300 ng, corresponding to tens of thousands of T cell genomes. In the study's own analysis: For the immunoSEQ data, sequences were junction-only without quality scores, so filtering differed. Assay used: immunoSEQ multiplex PCR; TCRdb lists only in-frame clones, some missing. V and J calls and clone size are copied from that table; D and trimming were computed from the DNA. The sample has roughly 500,000 clones; roughly 80% are singletons.

This TCR was sampled from a woman between 40 and 55 years old in good health. Some clones in this sample may be carry-over from other donors' samples. The chain combines TRBV27 with TRBJ2-7; TRBD2 might be the D (5 bases). The sequencing sample was made of PBMCs. The CDR3 spells CASSFQQPGFSSYEQYF. The CDR3 DNA reads TGTGCCAGCAGTTTTCAGCAACCGGGATTCTCTTCCTACGAGCAGTACTTC.